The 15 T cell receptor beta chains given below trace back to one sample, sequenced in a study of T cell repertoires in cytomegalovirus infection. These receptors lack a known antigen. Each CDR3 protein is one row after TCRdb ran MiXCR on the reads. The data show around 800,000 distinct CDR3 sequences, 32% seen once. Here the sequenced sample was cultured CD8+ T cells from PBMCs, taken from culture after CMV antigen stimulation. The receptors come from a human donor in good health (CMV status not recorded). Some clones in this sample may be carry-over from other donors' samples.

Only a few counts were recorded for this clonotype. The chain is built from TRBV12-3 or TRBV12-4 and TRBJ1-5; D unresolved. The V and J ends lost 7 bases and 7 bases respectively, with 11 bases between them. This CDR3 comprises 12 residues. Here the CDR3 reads CASKTSGQPQHF. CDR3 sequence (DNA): TGTGCCAGCAAAACATCAGGCCAGCCCCAGCATTTT.

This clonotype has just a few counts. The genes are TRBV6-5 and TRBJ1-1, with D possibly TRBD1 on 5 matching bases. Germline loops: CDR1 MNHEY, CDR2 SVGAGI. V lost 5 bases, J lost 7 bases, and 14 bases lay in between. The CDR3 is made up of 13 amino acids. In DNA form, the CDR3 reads TGTGCCAGCAGTCAGTTGGGGGAGGGTGAAGCTTTCTTT. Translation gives CASSQLGEGEAFF.

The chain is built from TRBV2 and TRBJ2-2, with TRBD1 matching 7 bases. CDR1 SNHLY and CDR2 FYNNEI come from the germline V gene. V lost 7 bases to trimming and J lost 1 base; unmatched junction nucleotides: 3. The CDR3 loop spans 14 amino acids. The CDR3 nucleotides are TGTGCCAGCATGGGACAGAAGAACACCGGGGAGCTGTTTTTT. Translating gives CASMGQKNTGELFF.

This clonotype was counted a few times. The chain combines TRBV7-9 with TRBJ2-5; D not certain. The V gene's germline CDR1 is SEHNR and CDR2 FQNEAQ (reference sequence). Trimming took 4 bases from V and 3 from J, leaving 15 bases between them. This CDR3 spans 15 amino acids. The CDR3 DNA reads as TGTGCCAGCAGCTGGTCTGACATTACCAAAGAGACCCAGTACTTC. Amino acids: CASSWSDITKETQYF. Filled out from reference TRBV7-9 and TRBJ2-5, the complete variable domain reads DTGVSQNPRHKITKRGQNVTFRCDPISEHNRLYWYRQTLGQGPEFLTYFQNEAQLEKSRLLSDRFSAERPKGSFSTLEIQRTEQGDSAMYLCASSWSDITKETQYFGPGTRLLVL.

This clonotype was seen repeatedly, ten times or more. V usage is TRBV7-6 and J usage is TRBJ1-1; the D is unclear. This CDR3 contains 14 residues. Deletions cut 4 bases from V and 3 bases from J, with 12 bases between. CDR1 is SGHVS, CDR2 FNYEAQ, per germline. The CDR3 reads CASSYGGSDTEAFF. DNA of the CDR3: TGTGCCAGCAGCTACGGTGGTAGCGACACTGAAGCTTTCTTT.

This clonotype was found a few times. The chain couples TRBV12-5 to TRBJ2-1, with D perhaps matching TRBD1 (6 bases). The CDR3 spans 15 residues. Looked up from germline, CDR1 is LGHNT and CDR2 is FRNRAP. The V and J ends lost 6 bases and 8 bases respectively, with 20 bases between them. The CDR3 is CASGFGTPTHDEQFF. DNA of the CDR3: TGTGCTAGTGGCTTCGGGACACCAACTCACGATGAGCAGTTCTTC.

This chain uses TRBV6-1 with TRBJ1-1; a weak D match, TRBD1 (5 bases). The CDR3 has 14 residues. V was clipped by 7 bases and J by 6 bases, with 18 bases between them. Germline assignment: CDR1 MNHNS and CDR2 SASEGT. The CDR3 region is CASTEDPGVPEAFF. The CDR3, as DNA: TGTGCCAGCACCGAGGATCCGGGGGTCCCTGAAGCTTTCTTT.

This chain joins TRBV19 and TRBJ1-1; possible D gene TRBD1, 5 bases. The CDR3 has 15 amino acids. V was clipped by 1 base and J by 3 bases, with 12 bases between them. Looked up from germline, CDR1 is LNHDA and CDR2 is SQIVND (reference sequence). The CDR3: CASSIGAGPDTEAFF. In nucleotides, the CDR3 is TGTGCCAGTAGTATAGGAGCGGGGCCGGACACTGAAGCTTTCTTT.

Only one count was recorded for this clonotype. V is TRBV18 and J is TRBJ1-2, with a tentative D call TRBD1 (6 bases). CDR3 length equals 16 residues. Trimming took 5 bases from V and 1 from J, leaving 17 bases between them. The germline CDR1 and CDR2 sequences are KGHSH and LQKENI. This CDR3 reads CASSSLPGVGNYGYTF. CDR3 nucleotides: TGTGCCAGCTCATCACTCCCAGGGGTTGGTAACTATGGCTACACCTTC.

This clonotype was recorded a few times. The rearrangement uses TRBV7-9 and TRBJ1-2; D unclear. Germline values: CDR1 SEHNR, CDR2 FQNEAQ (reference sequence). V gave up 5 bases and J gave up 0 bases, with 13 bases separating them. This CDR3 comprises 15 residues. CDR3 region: CASSLAGTANYGYTF. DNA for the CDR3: TGTGCCAGCAGCCTGGCGGGCACCGCTAACTATGGCTACACCTTC.

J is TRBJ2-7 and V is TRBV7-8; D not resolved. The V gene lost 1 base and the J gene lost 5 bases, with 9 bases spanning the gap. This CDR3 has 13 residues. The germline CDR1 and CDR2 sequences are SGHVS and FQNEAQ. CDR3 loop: CASSLGPLDEQYF. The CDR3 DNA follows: TGTGCCAGCAGCTTAGGCCCGCTTGACGAGCAGTACTTC.

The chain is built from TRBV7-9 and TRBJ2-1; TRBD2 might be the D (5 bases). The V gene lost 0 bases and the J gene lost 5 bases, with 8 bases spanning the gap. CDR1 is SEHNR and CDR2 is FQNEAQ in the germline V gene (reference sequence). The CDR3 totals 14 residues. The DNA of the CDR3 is TGTGCCAGCAGCTTAGCGAGCGGCAACAATGAGCAGTTCTTC. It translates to CASSLASGNNEQFF.

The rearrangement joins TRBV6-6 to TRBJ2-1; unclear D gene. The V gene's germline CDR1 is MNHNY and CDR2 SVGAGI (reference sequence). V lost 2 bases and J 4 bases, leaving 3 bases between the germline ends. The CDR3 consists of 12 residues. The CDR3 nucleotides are TGTGCCAGCAGTTACCTTTACAATGAGCAGTTCTTC. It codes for CASSYLYNEQFF.

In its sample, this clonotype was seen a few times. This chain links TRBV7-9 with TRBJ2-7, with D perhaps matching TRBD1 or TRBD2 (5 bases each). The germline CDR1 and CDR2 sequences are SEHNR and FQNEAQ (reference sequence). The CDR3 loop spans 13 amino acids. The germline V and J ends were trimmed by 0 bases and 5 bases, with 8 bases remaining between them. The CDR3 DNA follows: TGTGCCAGCAGCTTAGCGGGGGTAGACGAGCAGTACGTC. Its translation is CASSLAGVDEQYV.

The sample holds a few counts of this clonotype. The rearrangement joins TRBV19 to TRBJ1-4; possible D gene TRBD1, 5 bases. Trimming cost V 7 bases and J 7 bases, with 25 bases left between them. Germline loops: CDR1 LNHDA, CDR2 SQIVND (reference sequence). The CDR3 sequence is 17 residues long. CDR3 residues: CASMGWGEQNVGEKLFF. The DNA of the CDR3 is TGTGCCAGTATGGGATGGGGGGAGCAAAACGTTGGTGAAAAACTGTTTTTT.